This T cell receptor beta chain was captured by sequencing in a study of blood T cells in healthy people across ages. CDR1 and CDR2 (germline): MDHEN, SYDVKM. The CDR3 has 13 residues. The ends were cut back, 3 bases at V and 7 bases at J, with 12 bases in the middle. The second PCR ran roughly 6 to 12 cycles with a sample-barcoded 5' primer and J-beta primers. MiXCR, run by TCRdb on the 5' RACE reads, gives a single entry per CDR3 protein. Among about 800,000 distinct CDR3 sequences listed, just under 25% were seen once. This sample was also put to use in a study of T cells of mothers and their children.

Sequenced: blood. This TCR was sampled from a boy aged 5-17 years in good health. The chain carries TRBV28 and TRBJ1-1, with D perhaps TRBD1 (6 bases). The CDR3 spells CASSLPGVDEAFF. The CDR3 bases are TGTGCCAGCAGTTTGCCAGGGGTGGATGAAGCTTTCTTT. The full variable domain, rest sourced from reference TRBV28 and TRBJ1-1, is DVKVTQSSRYLVKRTGEKVFLECVQDMDHENMFWYRQDPGLGLRLIYFSYDVKMKEKGDIPEGYSVSREKKERFSLILESASTNQTSMYLCASSLPGVDEAFFGQGTRLTVV.